This T cell receptor (beta chain) was found in a study of glioma-infiltrating T cells after dendritic cell vaccination. Primers: 60 V beta forward and 13 J beta reverse. Clones were sequenced by immunoSEQ multiplex PCR, and TCRdb holds only the in-frame ones, with some missing. Seen here are 71,000 or so clones, 81% observed once, and the top ten hold 7% to 9%. The CDR3 contains 15 residues. Per germline, CDR1 MNHEY and CDR2 SVGAGI. V was cut by 2 bases and J by 0 bases, with 10 bases left in between. Source: blood, taken before dendritic cell vaccination. The source of this sequence is a human donor with glioblastoma. The J gene is TRBJ1-1, the V gene TRBV6-5; weak D call: TRBD1 (5 bases). In DNA form, the CDR3 reads TGTGCCAGCAGTTACGTCCGACAGATGAACACTGAAGCTTTCTTT. This translates into CASSYVRQMNTEAFF.